The clone carrying this T cell receptor beta chain showed up just a few times. The CDR3 is 16 residues long. Germline V lookup: CDR1 MNHEY, CDR2 SMNVEV (reference sequence). V lost 1 base, J lost 2 bases, and 8 bases stayed unmatched. These data belong to a study of blood T cell repertoires in COVID-19. Study-level information: Acute-phase and convalescent COVID-19 samples originated in the United States, Italy and Spain. Sample material is recorded as cDNA or gDNA derived from T cells, B-cell-depleted T cells, or PBMCs.

Per the original data handling: Nucleated cell counts were estimated from reference gene primer amplification. Generated by immunoSEQ multiplex PCR, the TCRdb table keeps only in-frame clones and is missing some. V and J calls and clone size are as listed in that table; D and trimming were resolved from the DNA. Among about 110,000 clones listed, under 80% were seen once. Sequenced sample: peripheral blood. This clonotype was obtained from a woman in her 70s with acute or convalescent COVID-19. The gene calls are TRBV27 and TRBJ2-7; TRBD1 matches at 7 bases. The CDR3 sequence: CASSLFVGQGAYEQYF. CDR3 sequence (DNA): TGTGCCAGCAGTTTATTTGTCGGTCAGGGGGCCTACGAGCAGTACTTC.